These T cell receptor beta chains were read from a single sample in a study of OX40 agonist ivuxolimab in advanced cancers. The method was immunoSEQ multiplex PCR; TCRdb's version includes in-frame clones alone and lacks a portion of them. The sample lists tens of thousands of clones, approximately 79% seen once, with roughly 7.1% in the top ten. The starting material was CD4+ or CD8+ T cells sorted from blood, obtained in a trial of the OX40 agonist ivuxolimab. The receptors derive from an adult with an advanced solid tumor such as melanoma, head and neck, liver or kidney cancer. CDR3s include the opening cysteine and the closing phenylalanine or tryptophan. A D gene is named only where the DNA matches it firmly. Some rows have no size entry. The others give once, few or many, or a class for an expanded clone.

abundance	v_gene	j_gene	d_gene	CDR3nt	CDR3aa
NA	TRBV7-2	TRBJ1-1	NA	TGTGCCAGCAGCTTTGCCAGCCTTAACACTGAAGCTTTCTTT	CASSFASLNTEAFF
NA	TRBV5-4	TRBJ2-1	NA	TGTGCCAGCAGCTTGAAGATAAACAATGAGCAGTTCTTC	CASSLKINNEQFF
NA	TRBV19	TRBJ1-2	TRBD1	TGTGCCAGTAGTATCGACAGGGAGGTGGTTGGCTACACCTTC	CASSIDREVVGYTF
NA	TRBV5-4	TRBJ2-2	NA	TGTGCCAGCAGCTGGCCCGGGGGGCTAACCGGGGAGCTGTTTTTT	CASSWPGGLTGELFF
NA	TRBV6-5	TRBJ2-7	TRBD1	TGTGCCAGCAGTTACTCGAGACAGGGGGTCCACGAGCAGTACTTC	CASSYSRQGVHEQYF
NA	TRBV5-1	TRBJ2-5	NA	TGCGCCAGCAGCTTGCTAGAGACCCAGTACTTC	CASSLLETQYF
NA	TRBV19	TRBJ1-5	NA	TGTGCCAGTATACCCGTCGAGGCGGGAAATAGCAATCAGCCCCAGCATTTT	CASIPVEAGNSNQPQHF
once	TRBV25-1	TRBJ2-7	NA	TGTGCCAGCAGTGATTACGAGCAGTACTTC	CASSDYEQYF
NA	TRBV6-6	TRBJ1-1	NA	TGTGCCAGCTGGGTCAGGGCTCCTTCTTACACTGAAGCTTTCTTT	CASWVRAPSYTEAFF
NA	TRBV12-5	TRBJ2-1	NA	TGTGCTAGTGCCCCTGGACGGCTCGCATTCGGAGGCAATGAGCAGTTCTTC	CASAPGRLAFGGNEQFF
few	TRBV2	TRBJ1-5	NA	TGTGCCAGCAGTGAAATCGAGGCAGGGAGACAGCCCCAGCATTTT	CASSEIEAGRQPQHF
NA	TRBV5-1	TRBJ2-5	NA	TGCGCCAGCAGCGAGGGGGGAGCTCAAGAGACCCAGTACTTC	CASSEGGAQETQYF
NA	TRBV27	TRBJ1-2	NA	TGTGCCAGCAGTGGGGGGCCACAGATTTATGGCTACACCTTC	CASSGGPQIYGYTF
once	TRBV7-8	TRBJ1-2	TRBD1	TGTGCCAGCAGCTTAATAACCAGGGGGGTTTATGGCTACACCTTC	CASSLITRGVYGYTF
NA	TRBV2	TRBJ2-3	NA	TGTGCCACAAGGGACGGCTCTAGCACAGATACGCAGTATTTT	CATRDGSSTDTQYF
NA	TRBV15	TRBJ2-1	NA	TGTGCCACCAGCAGACCCAGGGGCTGGTCCTACAATGAGCAGTTCTTC	CATSRPRGWSYNEQFF
NA	TRBV9	TRBJ1-2	TRBD1	TGTGCCAGCAGCGCAACAGGGGGCCATGGCTACACCTTC	CASSATGGHGYTF
few	TRBV10-1	TRBJ1-1	TRBD1	TGCGCCAGCAGCGGGGGGACAGAGAACACTGAAGCTTTCTTT	CASSGGTENTEAFF